The 10 T cell receptor beta chains below come from one sample, sequenced in a study of human T cells and chemical hapten exposure. TCRdb used MiXCR to reprocess the RACE reads, holding one entry per CDR3 protein. Of under 450,000 distinct CDR3 sequences listed, around 6% are singletons. Time point denoted: patch test 2, 6 weeks after DPC sensitization. Treatment specified: therapeutic diphenylcyclopropenone sensitization with weekly scalp DPC. The material was whole blood, obtained in connection with sensitization to the hapten diphenylcyclopropenone (DPC). Every receptor here comes from a woman aged 18-29 years with alopecia areata. Some clones in this sample may be carry-over from other donors' samples.

This clonotype was observed a few times. The chain recombines TRBV5-4 with TRBJ1-1; maybe TRBD1 (5 bases). From germline, CDR1 is SGHNT and CDR2 YYREEE (reference sequence). The ends were cut back, 4 bases at V and 0 bases at J, with 10 bases in the middle. This CDR3 is built from 14 residues. As DNA, the CDR3 is TGTGCCAGCAGCCGACAGTACATGAACACTGAAGCTTTCTTT. Protein: CASSRQYMNTEAFF.

This clonotype has a count of ten or more. The chain has TRBV10-3 and TRBJ2-1; 9 nucleotides line up with TRBD1. Germline CDR1 and CDR2: ENHRY and SYGVKD. The CDR3 consists of 15 residues. Trimming at V came to 3 bases and at J to 8 bases, leaving 8 bases not matched to a gene. The CDR3 sequence is CAISDVQGARDEQFF. The CDR3 DNA reads as TGTGCCATCAGTGACGTACAGGGGGCGCGAGATGAGCAGTTCTTC.

The chain uses TRBV3-1 and TRBJ2-3; D possibly corresponds to TRBD1 (6 bases). The CDR3 consists of 15 residues. Germline CDR1 reads LGHDT; CDR2 reads YNNKEL (reference sequence). V lost 5 bases and J 2 bases, leaving 14 bases between the germline ends. The CDR3 nucleotides are TGTGCCAGCAGCTTTATCGGACAGACCACAGATACGCAGTATTTT. Translating it yields CASSFIGQTTDTQYF.

J is TRBJ2-5 and V is TRBV20-1; D gene unclear. Deletions cut 0 bases from V and 3 bases from J, with 8 bases between. The CDR3 consists of 13 residues. From germline, CDR1 is DFQATT and CDR2 SNEGSKA (reference sequence). The CDR3, as DNA: TGCAGTGCTAGAGATCCCCAGAAAGAGACCCAGTACTTC. Translation: CSARDPQKETQYF.

This clonotype was observed at least ten times. This rearrangement joins TRBV4-2 to TRBJ2-3, with 9 positions matching TRBD2. V was pared by 0 bases and J by 7 bases, with 11 bases of the junction left unmatched. The CDR3 loop spans 17 amino acids. In germline, CDR1 is LGHNA, CDR2 YNFKEQ. The CDR3 spells CASSQEGTSFLSYTQYF. The DNA of the CDR3 is TGTGCCAGCAGCCAAGAAGGGACTAGCTTTTTGAGTTATACGCAGTATTTT.

There are many counts of this clonotype. This chain links TRBV20-1 with TRBJ2-1; no clear D gene. V was trimmed by 5 bases and J by 4 bases, leaving 18 bases between them. The CDR3 contains 15 residues. Germline assignment: CDR1 DFQATT and CDR2 SNEGSKA (reference sequence). The CDR3 DNA sequence: TGCAGTGCTCGCCCCCGTTTGTACGTTTACAATGAGCAGTTCTTC. This encodes CSARPRLYVYNEQFF.

This clonotype was counted ten times or more. V is TRBV27 and J is TRBJ1-2; 12 bases agree with TRBD1. Germline CDR1 is MNHEY and CDR2 is SMNVEV (reference sequence). CDR3 length equals 15 residues. J gave up 4 bases and V 4 bases, and 4 bases lay outside the gene matches. CDR3 nucleotides: TGTGCCAGCAGTTCTGGGACAGGGGGCTTCTATGGCTACACCTTC. It translates to CASSSGTGGFYGYTF.

The rearrangement links TRBV3-1 to TRBJ2-7, with D unclear. CDR3 length equals 15 residues. CDR1 and CDR2 (germline): LGHDT, YNNKEL (reference sequence). The V and J ends lost 4 bases and 2 bases respectively, with 15 bases between them. CDR3 sequence reads: CASSPRSYPTYEQYF. The CDR3 nucleotides are TGTGCCAGCAGCCCACGGTCTTATCCCACCTACGAGCAGTACTTC.

This clonotype was seen more than once but under ten times. This sequence joins TRBV12-3 or TRBV12-4 and TRBJ1-3; 9 nucleotides match TRBD1. The CDR3 is 11 residues long. J gave up 15 bases and V 1 base, and 1 base lay outside the gene matches. The CDR3 reads CASSLGDREYF. In nucleotides, the CDR3 is TGTGCCAGCAGTTTAGGGGACAGGGAATATTTT.

A few counts support this clonotype. This sequence joins TRBV27 and TRBJ2-7; the D gene is possibly TRBD1 (6 bases). Germline CDR1 is MNHEY and CDR2 is SMNVEV (reference sequence). The CDR3 is made up of 14 amino acids. Between the trimmed V and J ends, which lost 5 bases and 2 bases, there was a span of 13 bases. The CDR3 DNA is TGTGCCAGCAGTCCCGGGACAAAAACCTACGAGCAGTACTTC. Its protein product is CASSPGTKTYEQYF.